What follows are 26 T cell receptor beta chains derived from one specimen sequenced in a study of monozygotic twins with inflammatory bowel disease. TCRdb re-called the 5' RACE reads; every CDR3 protein appears as one record, without DNA. Listed are 88,000 or so distinct CDR3 sequences; less than 8% falls within the top ten. Material for sequencing was blood. The receptor set was obtained from a human donor with ulcerative colitis or Crohn's disease, or a healthy co-twin of an affected twin (not recorded which).

The rearrangement links TRBV6-2 or TRBV6-3 to TRBJ2-7; absent DNA, TCRdb's TRBD1 call cannot be checked. Per germline, CDR1 MNHEY and CDR2 SVGEGT. The CDR3 runs 22 residues. The CDR3 loop reads CASSYPTFPTVFHPGFSYEQYF.

The V gene is TRBV27, the J gene TRBJ2-4; the TCRdb D gene call, TRBD1, has no DNA to confirm it. This CDR3 contains 14 residues. Germline CDR1 and CDR2: MNHEY and SMNVEV (reference sequence). CDR3 in amino acids: CASSLAGAKNIQYF.

The J gene is TRBJ2-5, the V gene TRBV5-1; the TCRdb D gene call, TRBD1, has no DNA to confirm it. The CDR3 runs 15 residues. The germline CDR1 and CDR2 sequences are SGHRS and YFSETQ. CDR3 residues: CASSWDRWQGETQYF.

This chain links TRBV5-1 with TRBJ1-6; TCRdb reports TRBD1, a call that lacks DNA to check it against. This CDR3 is built from 15 residues. Looked up from germline, CDR1 is SGHRS and CDR2 is YFSETQ. CDR3 loop: CASSETRGTGSPLHF.

The J gene is TRBJ2-1, the V gene TRBV10-3; there is no DNA to check the TCRdb D call of TRBD2. Per the germline V gene, CDR1 is ENHRY and CDR2 is SYGVKD. The CDR3 sequence is 16 residues long. The CDR3 region is CAISETGTSPYNEQFF.

The chain carries TRBV5-1 and TRBJ1-1; TCRdb selects TRBD1, and the lack of DNA leaves this call unchecked. The germline V gene has CDR1 SGHRS and CDR2 YFSETQ. This CDR3 region has 13 residues. CDR3 region: CASSLWTPLEAFF.

The V call is TRBV6-1, the J call TRBJ2-1; TCRdb selects TRBD1, and the lack of DNA leaves this call unchecked. The germline V gene encodes CDR1 MNHNS and CDR2 SASEGT. The CDR3 has 16 amino acids. The CDR3 loop is CASSKRPGGGYNEQFF.

The CDR3 protein is CAIAARDEQYF. The chain links TRBV10-3 to TRBJ2-7; the TCRdb call, TRBD1, lacks DNA for checking. The germline V gene encodes CDR1 ENHRY and CDR2 SYGVKD. The CDR3 is made up of 11 amino acids.

The chain has TRBV27 and TRBJ2-2; the D call from TCRdb, TRBD2, cannot be confirmed without DNA. In germline, CDR1 is MNHEY, CDR2 SMNVEV (reference sequence). The CDR3 has 16 residues. CDR3 region: CASSSYGTSGFGELFF.

The chain recombines TRBV5-1 with TRBJ2-7; the D call of TRBD1 rests on TCRdb alone, since no DNA is present to check it. Germline loops: CDR1 SGHRS, CDR2 YFSETQ. The CDR3 covers 17 residues. This chain's CDR3 is CASSPYAGQGIRNEQYF.

The rearrangement links TRBV20-1 to TRBJ2-3; TCRdb names TRBD1, which stays unverified in the absence of DNA. Germline CDR1 is DFQATT and CDR2 is SNEGSKA (reference sequence). The CDR3 is made up of 13 amino acids. The CDR3 spells CSAPGGTTDTQYF.

The chain couples TRBV5-1 to TRBJ2-7; TCRdb gives TRBD2 as the D gene, but with no DNA this cannot be confirmed. The CDR3 runs 12 residues. From germline, CDR1 is SGHRS and CDR2 YFSETQ. CDR3 amino acids: CASRTGTYEQYF.

This chain connects TRBV2 to TRBJ1-2. The CDR3 has 13 amino acids. In germline, CDR1 is SNHLY, CDR2 FYNNEI. This CDR3 reads CASSGMNVYGYTF.

This chain joins TRBV12-3 or TRBV12-4 and TRBJ2-2; TCRdb calls TRBD1, which cannot be checked without DNA. The CDR3 covers 15 residues. This chain's CDR3 is CASSRGESNTGELFF.

The rearrangement uses TRBV3-1 and TRBJ1-1. Germline V gene sequence: CDR1 LGHDT, CDR2 YNNKEL (reference sequence). CDR3 length: 15 residues. CDR3 amino acids: CASSQDRRGTTEAFF.

The V gene is TRBV7-2, the J gene TRBJ1-2. This CDR3 is 15 amino acids long. The germline gives CDR1 SGHTA, CDR2 FQGNSA. The CDR3 spells CASSLTVWEGSGYTF. Supplemented by reference TRBV7-2 and TRBJ1-2, the full variable domain reads GAGVSQSPSNKVTEKGKDVELRCDPISGHTALYWYRQSLGQGLEFLIYFQGNSAPDKSGLPSDRFSAERTGGSVSTLTIQRTQQEDSAVYLCASSLTVWEGSGYTFGSGTRLTVV.

The chain links TRBV15 to TRBJ2-5; the TCRdb call, TRBD1, lacks DNA for checking. This CDR3 has 12 residues. The germline gives CDR1 LNHNV, CDR2 YYDKDF (reference sequence). The CDR3 loop is CATQGAQETQYF.

J is TRBJ1-5 and V is TRBV7-9. CDR3 size: 14 residues. CDR1 is SEHNR and CDR2 is FQNEAQ in the germline V gene (reference sequence). The CDR3 spells CASSLASADQPQHF.

The chain recombines TRBV6-4 with TRBJ2-6; TCRdb's D gene call, TRBD2, goes unchecked for lack of DNA. The CDR3 consists of 21 residues. Germline V gene data show CDR1 as MRHNA and CDR2 as SNTAGT. The CDR3 reads CASRTVIGGGEVFSGANVLIF.

The rearrangement joins TRBV3-1 to TRBJ2-3. This CDR3 spans 12 amino acids. Germline V lookup: CDR1 LGHDT, CDR2 YNNKEL (reference sequence). CDR3: CASSQGVGTQYF.

The rearrangement joins TRBV7-6 to TRBJ1-1; the D call from TCRdb, TRBD1, cannot be confirmed without DNA. Germline values: CDR1 SGHVS, CDR2 FNYEAQ. CDR3 size: 14 residues. The CDR3 sequence: CASSPEGTANEAFF.

The chain uses TRBV3-1 and TRBJ1-1. The CDR3 is 13 amino acids. The V gene's germline CDR1 is LGHDT and CDR2 YNNKEL (reference sequence). The CDR3 loop reads CASSQGPNTEAFF.

V usage is TRBV18 and J usage is TRBJ2-5; the D gene TCRdb calls, TRBD1, cannot be checked with no DNA. Germline-derived CDR1 and CDR2 are KGHSH and LQKENI. The CDR3 is 16 amino acids. CDR3 loop: CASSPLSGGREETQYF.

This chain joins TRBV2 and TRBJ2-2; TCRdb picks TRBD1, but there is no DNA to check that call. Germline lookup yields CDR1 SNHLY and CDR2 FYNNEI. The length of the CDR3 is 15 residues. This CDR3 reads CATTDRSMNTGELFF.

The rearrangement uses TRBV29-1 and TRBJ1-1; lacking DNA, the TRBD1 call made by TCRdb goes unchecked. Germline V gene data show CDR1 as SQVTM and CDR2 as ANQGSEA. The CDR3 spans 15 residues. The CDR3 reads CSVERTGGGSTEAFF. Full variable domain (rest looked up from reference TRBV29-1 and TRBJ1-1): SAVISQKPSRDICQRGTSLTIQCQVDSQVTMMFWYRQQPGQSLTLIATANQGSEATYESGFVIDKFPISRPNLTFSTLTVSNMSPEDSSIYLCSVERTGGGSTEAFFGQGTRLTVV.

This chain links TRBV4-2 with TRBJ2-2; TCRdb selects TRBD1, and the lack of DNA leaves this call unchecked. The CDR3 consists of 17 residues. Looked up from germline, CDR1 is LGHNA and CDR2 is YNFKEQ. CDR3 amino acids: CASSQTKTGRHTGELFF.